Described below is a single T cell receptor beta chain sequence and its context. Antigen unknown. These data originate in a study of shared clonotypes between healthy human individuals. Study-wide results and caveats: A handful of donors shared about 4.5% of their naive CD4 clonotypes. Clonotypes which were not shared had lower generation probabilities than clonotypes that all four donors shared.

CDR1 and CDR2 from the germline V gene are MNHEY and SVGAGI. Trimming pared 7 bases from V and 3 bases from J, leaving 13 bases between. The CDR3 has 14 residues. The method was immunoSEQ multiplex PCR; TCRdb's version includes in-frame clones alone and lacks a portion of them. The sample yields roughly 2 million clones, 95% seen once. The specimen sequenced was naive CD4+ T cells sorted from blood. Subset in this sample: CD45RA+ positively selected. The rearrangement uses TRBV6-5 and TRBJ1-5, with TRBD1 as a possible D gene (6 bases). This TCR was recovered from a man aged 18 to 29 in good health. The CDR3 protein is CASNPDSSNQPQHF. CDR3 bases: TGTGCCAGCAACCCGGACAGTTCCAATCAGCCCCAGCATTTT.